This TCR beta chain was captured by sequencing in a study of blood T cell repertoires in COVID-19. Across the study: Acute and convalescent COVID-19 specimens originated in the United States, Italy and Spain.

Sequencing used immunoSEQ multiplex PCR; TCRdb keeps in-frame clones, though not all of them. The sample includes 200,000 to 250,000 clones, around 87% of them seen just once. This clone turned up a few times. With V trimmed by 4 bases and J by 5 bases, 7 bases remained unmatched. CDR1 and CDR2 (germline): SGHNT, YYREEE (reference sequence). This CDR3 contains 15 residues. This TCR derives from a man aged 60-69 years with acute or convalescent COVID-19. This chain joins TRBV5-4 and TRBJ2-5; 11 nucleotides agree with TRBD1. Sequenced sample: peripheral blood. CDR3 protein: CASSTGTGGKETQYF. CDR3 coding DNA: TGTGCCAGCAGCACCGGGACAGGGGGTAAGGAGACCCAGTACTTC.